The clone carrying this TCR beta chain came up a few times. A second PCR, run for about 7 to 11 cycles, used a sample-barcoded 5' primer plus a J-beta primer mix. TCRdb re-called the 5' RACE reads with MiXCR, one entry per CDR3 protein. This table holds 1,800,000 or so distinct CDR3 sequences, 39% found once. This entry is derived from a study of blood T cells in healthy people across ages. CDR1 is SGHRS and CDR2 is YFSETQ in the germline V gene. The length of the CDR3 is 14 residues. V lost 4 bases to trimming and J lost 4 bases, with 14 bases between them. V gene TRBV5-1 combines with J gene TRBJ1-2, with D perhaps matching TRBD1 (6 bases). This clonotype originated in a human donor in good health. Specimen: blood. CDR3 DNA sequence: TGCGCCAGCAGCCCGCTACAGGGACCCTATGGCTACACCTTC. Protein: CASSPLQGPYGYTF.